Listed below are T cell receptor beta chains from one sample, sequenced in a study of CD8 T cells in Susac syndrome. TCRdb processed the immunoSEQ multiplex PCR reads anew with MiXCR; each CDR3 protein has one entry. The data hold around 130,000 distinct CDR3 sequences, with 90% to 95% observed a single time. Specimen: CD4+ T cells from PBMCs. These receptors all stem from a human donor in good health. The CDR3 runs from the conserved cysteine through the conserved F or W. The D gene is left open where the match is weak. Clone size appears in some rows only: once, few, many, or a class for an expanded clone.

TRBV27	TRBJ1-2	.	.	CASSRYRDYGYTF	TGTGCCAGCAGTCGGTACAGGGACTATGGCTACACCTTC
TRBV3-1	TRBJ1-1	TRBD1	once	CASSQTGAEAFF	TGTGCCAGCAGCCAAACAGGGGCTGAAGCTTTCTTT
TRBV19	TRBJ1-1	.	.	CASSIRQKNTEAFF	TGTGCCAGTAGTATTCGACAGAAGAACACTGAAGCTTTCTTT
TRBV7-9	TRBJ1-5	.	.	CASSSEGSQHF	TGTGCCAGCAGTTCTGAAGGGTCCCAGCATTTT
TRBV15	TRBJ2-5	.	.	CATSRETALQETQYF	TGTGCCACCAGCAGAGAGACGGCTTTACAAGAGACCCAGTACTTC
TRBV20-1	TRBJ1-5	TRBD1	.	CSALPLQGYSNQPQHF	TGCAGTGCTCTCCCCTTACAGGGGTATAGCAATCAGCCCCAGCATTTT
TRBV20-1	TRBJ2-5	.	.	CSAIGGVETQYF	TGCAGTGCTATTGGGGGCGTTGAGACCCAGTACTTC
TRBV29-1	TRBJ2-7	.	.	CSVASRGDGGEQYF	TGCAGCGTTGCGTCAAGGGGAGATGGTGGCGAGCAGTACTTC
TRBV20-1	TRBJ2-5	.	.	CSARDPSRGGETQYF	TGCAGTGCTAGAGATCCATCCAGGGGGGGCGAGACCCAGTACTTC
TRBV6-1	TRBJ1-2	TRBD1	.	CAIATGGIGYGYTF	TGTGCCATTGCTACAGGGGGCATCGGCTATGGCTACACCTTC
TRBV19	TRBJ2-7	TRBD1	.	CASSTSGTGITYEQYF	TGTGCCAGTAGTACCTCGGGGACAGGGATTACCTACGAGCAGTACTTC
TRBV18	TRBJ2-1	.	.	CASSPRLGISYNEQFF	TGTGCCAGCTCACCACGCCTAGGGATCTCCTACAATGAGCAGTTCTTC
TRBV7-2	TRBJ2-7	TRBD1	.	CASSLSGTGFYEQYF	TGTGCCAGCAGCTTGTCCGGGACAGGGTTCTACGAGCAGTACTTC
TRBV4-2	TRBJ2-5	.	.	CASSQAQLQQETQYF	TGTGCCAGCAGCCAAGCACAGCTCCAGCAAGAGACCCAGTACTTC
TRBV12-3/TRBV12-4	TRBJ2-1	.	.	CASSAQGAGVRNEQFF	TGTGCCAGCAGTGCGCAGGGGGCGGGAGTTCGCAATGAGCAGTTCTTC
TRBV20-1	TRBJ2-7	TRBD2	.	CSASTSGRLYEQYF	TGCAGTGCGAGCACTAGCGGGAGGCTCTACGAGCAGTACTTC
TRBV27	TRBJ2-5	.	.	CASRKLDRETQYF	TGTGCCAGCCGCAAACTGGACCGGGAGACCCAGTACTTC
TRBV3-1	TRBJ2-5	.	.	CASSQERDIGETQYF	TGTGCCAGCAGCCAAGAAAGGGACATAGGGGAGACCCAGTACTTC
TRBV18	TRBJ1-1	.	once	CASSVGTGLNTEAFF	TGTGCCAGCTCAGTCGGGACGGGTCTGAACACTGAAGCTTTCTTT
TRBV2	TRBJ1-5	TRBD1	.	CASREGDSPNQPQHF	TGTGCCAGCAGGGAAGGGGACAGCCCGAATCAGCCCCAGCATTTT
TRBV3-1	TRBJ2-1	.	once	CASSQVVTGMPRRGLRQFF	TGTGCCAGCAGCCAAGTGGTAACAGGGATGCCCCGCAGAGGTCTTCGGCAGTTCTTC
TRBV20-1	TRBJ2-7	.	.	CSAITLDEQYF	TGCAGTGCTATAACCTTAGACGAGCAGTACTTC
TRBV5-4	TRBJ2-1	TRBD2	.	CASSLELARGNEQFF	TGTGCCAGCAGCTTGGAACTAGCGAGGGGCAATGAGCAGTTCTTC
TRBV28	TRBJ2-1	.	.	CASTSGGTPYNEQFF	TGTGCCAGCACTTCGGGCGGGACCCCATACAATGAGCAGTTCTTC
TRBV5-1	TRBJ2-7	.	.	CASSLAADYHEQYF	TGCGCCAGCAGCTTGGCGGCCGATTACCACGAGCAGTACTTC
TRBV12-3/TRBV12-4	TRBJ2-7	TRBD2	.	CASSVAGAYEQYF	TGTGCCAGCAGCGTAGCGGGGGCCTACGAGCAGTACTTC
TRBV28	TRBJ2-7	.	once	CASSFIAYEQYF	TGTGCCAGCAGTTTTATCGCCTACGAGCAGTACTTC
TRBV6-5	TRBJ1-5	TRBD1	once	CASSYGTGTNQPQHF	TGTGCCAGCAGTTATGGGACAGGGACGAATCAGCCCCAGCATTTT